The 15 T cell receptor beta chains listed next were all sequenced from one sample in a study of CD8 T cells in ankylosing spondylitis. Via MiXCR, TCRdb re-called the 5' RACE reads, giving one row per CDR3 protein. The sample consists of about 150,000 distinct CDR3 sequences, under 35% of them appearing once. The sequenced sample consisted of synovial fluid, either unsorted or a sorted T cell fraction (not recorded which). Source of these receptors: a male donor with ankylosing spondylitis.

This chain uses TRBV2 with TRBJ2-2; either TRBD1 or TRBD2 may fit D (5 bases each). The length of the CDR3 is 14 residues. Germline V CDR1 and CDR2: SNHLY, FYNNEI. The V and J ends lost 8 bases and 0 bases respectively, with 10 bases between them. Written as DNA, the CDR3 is TGTGCCAGCGGGAGACAGTCGAACACCGGGGAGCTGTTTTTT. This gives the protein CASGRQSNTGELFF.

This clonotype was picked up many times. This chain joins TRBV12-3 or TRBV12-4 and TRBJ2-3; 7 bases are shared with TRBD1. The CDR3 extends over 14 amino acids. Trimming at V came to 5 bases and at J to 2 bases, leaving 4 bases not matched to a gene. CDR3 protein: CASSLDRVTDTQYF. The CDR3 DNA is TGTGCCAGCAGTCTCGACAGGGTCACAGATACGCAGTATTTT.

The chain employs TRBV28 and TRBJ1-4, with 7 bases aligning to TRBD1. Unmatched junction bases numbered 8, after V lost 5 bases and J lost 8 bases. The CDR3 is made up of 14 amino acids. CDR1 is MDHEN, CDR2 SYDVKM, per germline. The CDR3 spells CASSRQGGGEKLFF. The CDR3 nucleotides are TGTGCCAGCAGTCGACAGGGAGGAGGCGAAAAACTGTTTTTT.

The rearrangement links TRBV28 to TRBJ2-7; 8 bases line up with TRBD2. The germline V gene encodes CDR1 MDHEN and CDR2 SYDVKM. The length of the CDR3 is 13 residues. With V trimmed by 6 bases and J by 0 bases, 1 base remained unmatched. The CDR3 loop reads CASRLAGSYEQYF. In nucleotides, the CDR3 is TGTGCCAGCAGGCTAGCGGGCTCCTACGAGCAGTACTTC.

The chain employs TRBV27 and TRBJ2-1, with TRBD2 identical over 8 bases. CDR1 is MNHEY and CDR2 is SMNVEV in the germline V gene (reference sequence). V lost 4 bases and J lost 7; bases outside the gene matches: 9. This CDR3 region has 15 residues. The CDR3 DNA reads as TGTGCCAGCAGTTCCGCGGGGGGCCGGGGGAATGAGCAGTTCTTC. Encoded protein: CASSSAGGRGNEQFF.

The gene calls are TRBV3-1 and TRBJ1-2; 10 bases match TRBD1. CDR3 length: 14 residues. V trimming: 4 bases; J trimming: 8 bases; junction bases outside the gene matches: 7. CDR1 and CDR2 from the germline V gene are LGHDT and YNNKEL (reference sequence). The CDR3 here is CASSLKGTGDGYTF. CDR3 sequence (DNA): TGTGCCAGCAGCCTAAAAGGGACAGGGGACGGCTACACCTTC. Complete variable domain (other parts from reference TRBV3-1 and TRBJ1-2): DTAVSQTPKYLVTQMGNDKSIKCEQNLGHDTMYWYKQDSKKFLKIMFSYNNKELIINETVPNRFSPKSPDKAHLNLHINSLELGDSAVYFCASSLKGTGDGYTFGSGTRLTVV.

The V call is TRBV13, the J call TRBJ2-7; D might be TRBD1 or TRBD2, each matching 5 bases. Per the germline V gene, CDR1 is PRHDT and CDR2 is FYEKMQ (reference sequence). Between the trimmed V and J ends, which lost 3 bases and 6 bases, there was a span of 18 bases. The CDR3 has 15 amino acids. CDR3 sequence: CASSLQGRGEGEQYF. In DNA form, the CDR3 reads TGTGCCAGCAGCTTGCAGGGTCGAGGAGAGGGCGAGCAGTACTTC.

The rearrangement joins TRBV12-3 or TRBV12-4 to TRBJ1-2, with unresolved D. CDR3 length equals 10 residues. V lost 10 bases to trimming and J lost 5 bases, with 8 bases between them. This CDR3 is CAIERYGYTF. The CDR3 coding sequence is TGTGCCATCGAGAGATATGGCTACACCTTC.

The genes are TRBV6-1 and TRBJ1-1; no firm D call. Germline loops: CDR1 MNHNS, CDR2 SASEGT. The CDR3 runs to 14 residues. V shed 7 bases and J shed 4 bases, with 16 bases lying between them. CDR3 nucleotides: TGTGCCAGCACCCGGTGGGTGGGCGTCACTGAAGCTTTCTTT. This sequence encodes CASTRWVGVTEAFF.

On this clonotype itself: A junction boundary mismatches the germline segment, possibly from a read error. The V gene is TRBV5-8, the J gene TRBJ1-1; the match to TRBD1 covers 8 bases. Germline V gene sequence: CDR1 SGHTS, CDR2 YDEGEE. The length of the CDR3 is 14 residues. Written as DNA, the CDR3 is TGTGCCAGCAGCTGGACAGGGTGGAACGCTGAAGCTTTCTTT. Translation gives CASSWTGWNAEAFF.

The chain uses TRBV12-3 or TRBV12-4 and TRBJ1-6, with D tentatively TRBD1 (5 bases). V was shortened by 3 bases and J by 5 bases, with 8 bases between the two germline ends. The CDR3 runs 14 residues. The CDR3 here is CASSLEQDNSPLHF. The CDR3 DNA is TGTGCCAGCAGTTTGGAACAGGATAATTCACCCCTCCACTTT.

CDR3 protein: CASRSRDRTSSYNSPLHF. The CDR3 nucleotides are TGTGCCAGCAGATCCAGAGACAGGACCAGCTCCTATAATTCACCCCTCCACTTT. The chain uses TRBV12-3 or TRBV12-4 and TRBJ1-6; tentative D call: TRBD1 (6 bases). CDR3 length: 18 residues. Trimming pared 6 bases from V and 0 bases from J, leaving 18 bases between.

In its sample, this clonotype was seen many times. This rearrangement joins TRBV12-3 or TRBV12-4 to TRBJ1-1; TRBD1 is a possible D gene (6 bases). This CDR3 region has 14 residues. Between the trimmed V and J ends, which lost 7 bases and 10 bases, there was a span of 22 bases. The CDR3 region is CASMGLGGGQGAFF. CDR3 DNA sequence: TGTGCCAGCATGGGTCTCGGCGGGGGGCAAGGAGCTTTCTTT.

DNA for the CDR3: TGTGCCAGCAGTTTCCAACAGCAAGAGACCCAGTACTTC. Translation gives CASSFQQQETQYF. The rearrangement uses TRBV12-3 or TRBV12-4 and TRBJ2-5; D call uncertain. CDR3 length: 13 amino acids. Trimming removed 3 bases at V and 2 bases at J, with 7 bases between.

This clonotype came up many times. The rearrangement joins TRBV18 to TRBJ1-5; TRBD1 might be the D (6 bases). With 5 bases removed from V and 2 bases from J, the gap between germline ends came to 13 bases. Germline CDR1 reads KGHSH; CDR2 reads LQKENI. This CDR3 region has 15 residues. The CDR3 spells CASSEGSGGNQPQHF. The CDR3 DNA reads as TGTGCCAGCTCAGAAGGTTCAGGGGGCAATCAGCCCCAGCATTTT.